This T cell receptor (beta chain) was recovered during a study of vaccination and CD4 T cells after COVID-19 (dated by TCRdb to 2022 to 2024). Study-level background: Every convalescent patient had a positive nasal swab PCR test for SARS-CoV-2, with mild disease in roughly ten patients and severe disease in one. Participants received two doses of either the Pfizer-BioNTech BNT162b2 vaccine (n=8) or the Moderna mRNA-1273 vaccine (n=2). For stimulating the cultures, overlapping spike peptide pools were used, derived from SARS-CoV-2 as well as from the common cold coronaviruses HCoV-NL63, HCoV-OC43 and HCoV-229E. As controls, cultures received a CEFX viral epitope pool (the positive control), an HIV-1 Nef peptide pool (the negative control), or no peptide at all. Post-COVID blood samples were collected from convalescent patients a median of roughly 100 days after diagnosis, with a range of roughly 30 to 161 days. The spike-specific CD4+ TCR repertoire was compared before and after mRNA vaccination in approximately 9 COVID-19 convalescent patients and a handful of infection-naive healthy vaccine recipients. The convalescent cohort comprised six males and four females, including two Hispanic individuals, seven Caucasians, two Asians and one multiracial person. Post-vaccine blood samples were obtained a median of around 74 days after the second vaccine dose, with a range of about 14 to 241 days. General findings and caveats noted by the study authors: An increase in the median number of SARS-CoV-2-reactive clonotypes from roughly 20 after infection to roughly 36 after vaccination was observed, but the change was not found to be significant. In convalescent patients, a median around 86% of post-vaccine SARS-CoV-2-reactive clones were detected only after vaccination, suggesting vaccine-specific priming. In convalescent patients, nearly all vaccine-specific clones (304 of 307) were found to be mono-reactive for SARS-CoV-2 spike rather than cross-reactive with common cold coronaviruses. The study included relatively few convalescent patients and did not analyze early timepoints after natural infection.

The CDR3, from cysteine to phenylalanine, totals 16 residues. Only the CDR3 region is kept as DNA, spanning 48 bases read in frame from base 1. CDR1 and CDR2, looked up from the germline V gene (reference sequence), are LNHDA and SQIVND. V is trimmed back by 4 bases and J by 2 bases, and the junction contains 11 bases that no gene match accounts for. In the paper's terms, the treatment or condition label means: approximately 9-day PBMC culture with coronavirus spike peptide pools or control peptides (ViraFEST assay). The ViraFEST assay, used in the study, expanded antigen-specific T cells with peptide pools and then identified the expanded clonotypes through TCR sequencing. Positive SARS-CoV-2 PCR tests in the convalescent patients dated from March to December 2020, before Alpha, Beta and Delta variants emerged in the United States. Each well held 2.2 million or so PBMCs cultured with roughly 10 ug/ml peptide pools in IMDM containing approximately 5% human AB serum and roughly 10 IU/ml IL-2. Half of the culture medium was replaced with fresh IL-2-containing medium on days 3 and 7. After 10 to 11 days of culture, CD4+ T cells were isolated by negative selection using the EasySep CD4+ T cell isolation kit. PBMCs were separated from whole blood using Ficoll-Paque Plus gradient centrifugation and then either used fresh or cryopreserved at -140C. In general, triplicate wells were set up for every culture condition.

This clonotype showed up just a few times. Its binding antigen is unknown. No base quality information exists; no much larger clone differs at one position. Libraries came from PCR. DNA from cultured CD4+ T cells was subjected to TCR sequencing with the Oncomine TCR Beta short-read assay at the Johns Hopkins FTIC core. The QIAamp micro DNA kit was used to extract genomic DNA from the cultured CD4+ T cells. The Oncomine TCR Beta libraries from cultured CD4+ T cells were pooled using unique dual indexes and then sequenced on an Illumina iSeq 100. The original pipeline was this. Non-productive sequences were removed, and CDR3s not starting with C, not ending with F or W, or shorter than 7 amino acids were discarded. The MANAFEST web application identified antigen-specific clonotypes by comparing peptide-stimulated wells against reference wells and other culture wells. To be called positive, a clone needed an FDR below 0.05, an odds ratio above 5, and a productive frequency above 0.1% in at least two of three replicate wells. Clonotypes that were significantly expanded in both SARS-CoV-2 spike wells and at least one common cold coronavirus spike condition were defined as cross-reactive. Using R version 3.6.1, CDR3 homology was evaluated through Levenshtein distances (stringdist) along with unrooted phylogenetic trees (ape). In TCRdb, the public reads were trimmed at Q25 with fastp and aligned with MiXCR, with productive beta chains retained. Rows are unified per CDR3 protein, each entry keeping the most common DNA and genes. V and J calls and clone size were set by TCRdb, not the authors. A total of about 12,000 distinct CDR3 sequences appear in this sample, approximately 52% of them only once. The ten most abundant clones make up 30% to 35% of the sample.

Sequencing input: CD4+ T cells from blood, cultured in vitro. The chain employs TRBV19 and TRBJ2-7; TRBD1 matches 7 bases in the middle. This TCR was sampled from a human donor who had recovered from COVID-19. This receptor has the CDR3 CASSTLRTGSTYEQYF. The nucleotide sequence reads TGTGCCAGTAGTACCCTTCGGACAGGATCCACCTACGAGCAGTACTTC.